This T cell receptor (beta chain) was sequenced in a study of blood T cell repertoires in COVID-19. Study context: Collection of acute and convalescent COVID-19 samples took place in the United States, Italy and Spain. The analysed material was cDNA or gDNA that came from T cells, B-cell-depleted T cells, or PBMCs.

Concerning this clone itself: The sample has other DNA sequences that encode this CDR3 too.

V shed 3 bases and J shed 1 base, with 9 bases lying between them. This CDR3 has 14 residues. The germline V gene has CDR1 KGHSH and CDR2 LQKENI. Original handling: The assay estimated nucleated cells by amplifying reference gene primers. The table came from immunoSEQ multiplex PCR; TCRdb's copy has only in-frame clones and leaves some out. The V and J calls and clone size were taken over from that table, and D and trimming were inferred from the DNA. The repertoire holds roughly 440,000 clones, with 88% as singletons. This clonotype was sampled from a woman aged 45-65 years with COVID-19, enrolled during active disease. The sample was peripheral blood. The chain employs TRBV18 and TRBJ1-2, with D possibly matching TRBD1 (6 bases). In DNA form, the CDR3 reads TGTGCCAGCTCACCCACAGGGAATAACTATGGCTACACCTTC. Amino acid sequence: CASSPTGNNYGYTF.